The 13 T cell receptor beta chains below were found in one sample sequenced in a study of blood T cells in healthy people across ages. It was with a sample-barcoded 5' primer and a J-beta primer mix that a second PCR of roughly 7 to 12 cycles was run. TCRdb re-called the 5' RACE reads through MiXCR, storing one row per CDR3 protein. This sample carries 800,000 or so distinct CDR3 sequences, less than 60% of them seen once, and the ten largest clones take less than 20%. Sample: blood. These receptors were obtained from a man at least 80 years old in good health.

This clonotype was found a few times. The chain is built from TRBV28 and TRBJ1-5; D gene uncertain. The CDR3 extends over 14 amino acids. V was pared by 6 bases and J by 4 bases, with 13 bases between. Germline CDR1 is MDHEN and CDR2 is SYDVKM. The CDR3 is CASSHAPRNQPQHF. CDR3 coding DNA: TGTGCCAGCAGCCATGCCCCCCGGAATCAGCCCCAGCATTTT.

This clonotype was recorded at least ten times. The V call is TRBV28, the J call TRBJ1-2; maybe TRBD1 (5 bases). Trimming took 5 bases from V and 7 from J, leaving 8 bases between them. The CDR3 extends over 11 amino acids. In germline, CDR1 is MDHEN, CDR2 SYDVKM. CDR3 coding DNA: TGTGCCAGCAGTACCAGGGTTGGCTACACCTTC. Amino acid sequence: CASSTRVGYTF.

CDR3 in DNA: TGCAGTACCACGGGACAGCGCTACGAGCAGTACTTC. Translated, it gives CSTTGQRYEQYF. V is TRBV20-1 and J is TRBJ2-7; 7 nucleotides align to TRBD1. The J segment lost 3 bases and the V segment lost 8 bases, leaving 7 bases of the junction unmatched. The CDR3 consists of 12 residues. CDR1 is DFQATT and CDR2 is SNEGSKA in the germline V gene (reference sequence).

This clonotype was observed many times. The chain combines TRBV5-1 with TRBJ2-1; TRBD2 is a possible D gene (5 bases). The germline V and J ends were trimmed by 3 bases and 0 bases, with 13 bases remaining between them. Germline-derived CDR1 and CDR2 are SGHRS and YFSETQ. This CDR3 has 16 amino acids. This CDR3 is CASSSRTASSYNEQFF. The CDR3 nucleotides read TGCGCCAGCAGCTCCAGGACTGCCAGCTCCTACAATGAGCAGTTCTTC.

This clonotype has a handful of counts. The rearrangement links TRBV6-5 to TRBJ2-3; 7 nucleotides line up with TRBD2. The CDR3 consists of 16 residues. The V segment lost 7 bases and the J segment 0 bases; nucleotides outside the gene matches: 10. Germline CDR1 is MNHEY and CDR2 is SVGAGI. The chain's CDR3 is CASTHRAGESTDTQYF. The CDR3 coding sequence is TGTGCCAGCACCCATCGGGCGGGGGAGAGCACAGATACGCAGTATTTT.

The genes are TRBV3-1 and TRBJ2-7; no reliable D call. The V gene lost 1 base and the J gene lost 5 bases, with 12 bases spanning the gap. In germline, CDR1 is LGHDT, CDR2 YNNKEL (reference sequence). The CDR3 totals 14 residues. CDR3: CASSQAGRHNEQYF. The CDR3 DNA reads TGTGCCAGCAGCCAAGCCGGAAGGCACAACGAGCAGTACTTC.

V is TRBV27 and J is TRBJ2-1, with 12 bases that match TRBD2. J gave up 2 bases and V 5 bases, and 13 bases lay outside the gene matches. Germline assignment: CDR1 MNHEY and CDR2 SMNVEV (reference sequence). The length of the CDR3 is 19 residues. The CDR3 loop is CASSPLTSGGPDPYNEQFF. DNA for the CDR3: TGTGCCAGCAGTCCCTTGACTAGCGGGGGACCGGACCCCTACAATGAGCAGTTCTTC.

The chain has TRBV28 and TRBJ1-4; D is perhaps TRBD1 (5 bases). There are 15 residues in the CDR3. V was trimmed by 5 bases and J by 4 bases, leaving 14 bases between them. Germline CDR1 MDHEN, CDR2 SYDVKM. CDR3 amino acids: CASSPPGRVNEKLFF. CDR3 nucleotide sequence: TGTGCCAGCAGTCCGCCGGGACGGGTTAATGAAAAACTGTTTTTT.

The V and J genes are TRBV24-1 and TRBJ2-1; 12 bases agree with TRBD1. Germline-derived CDR1 and CDR2 are KGHDR and SFDVKD. Trimming at V came to 9 bases and at J to 7 bases, leaving 6 bases not matched to a gene. The CDR3 loop spans 14 amino acids. The chain's CDR3 is CATGDRGRWNEQFF. The CDR3 coding sequence is TGTGCCACCGGGGACAGGGGGCGTTGGAATGAGCAGTTCTTC.

This clonotype has just a few counts. The V call is TRBV5-1, the J call TRBJ2-5; 7 bases line up with TRBD2. V trimming: 0 bases; J trimming: 5 bases; junction bases outside the gene matches: 7. This CDR3 has 15 residues. The V gene's germline CDR1 is SGHRS and CDR2 YFSETQ. The chain's CDR3 is CASSLAPGGDETQYF. The CDR3 region has the DNA TGCGCCAGCAGCTTGGCCCCGGGAGGAGATGAGACCCAGTACTTC.

The chain employs TRBV12-3 or TRBV12-4 and TRBJ1-6; D ambiguous. CDR3 length equals 13 residues. V was trimmed by 6 bases and J by 9 bases, leaving 12 bases between them. In DNA form, the CDR3 reads TGTGCCAGCAGCCCACCAAGTGGTTCACCCCTCCACTTT. Protein sequence: CASSPPSGSPLHF.

This clonotype was picked up many times. V gene TRBV5-1 combines with J gene TRBJ2-5; D possibly corresponds to TRBD1 (6 bases). This CDR3 region has 14 residues. Per germline, CDR1 SGHRS and CDR2 YFSETQ. The V gene lost 4 bases and the J gene lost 11 bases, with 21 bases spanning the gap. The CDR3 coding sequence is TGCGCCAGCAGCACGGGACCAGGGGAGAATGAGCAGTACTTC. It specifies CASSTGPGENEQYF.

This clonotype showed up just a few times. The chain has TRBV5-1 and TRBJ2-5; the match to TRBD2 covers 8 bases. CDR3 length: 16 amino acids. CDR1 and CDR2 (germline): SGHRS, YFSETQ. The V and J ends lost 1 base and 2 bases, in that order; junction bases with no gene match: 7. The CDR3, as DNA: TGCGCCAGCAGCTTGAACCTAGCGGGTACTCAAGAGACCCAGTACTTC. Translated, it gives CASSLNLAGTQETQYF.